This is a list of T cell receptor beta chains from one sample in a study of cytomegalovirus exposure and HLA in healthy donors. The data were produced by immunoSEQ multiplex PCR, yet TCRdb's version contains in-frame clones alone and is incomplete. In the table there are over 130,000 clones, roughly three fifths of which are singletons. Sample: PBMCs. These receptors all come from a woman aged 55-69 years in good health and CMV-seronegative. Both conserved end residues are part of each CDR3. D genes are given only for firm matches. Where a row states a size, it is once, few, many or the class of an expanded clone; other rows omit it.

>TRBJ1-6|NA|TRBV7-9|NA
CASSRDSPLHF
TGTGCCAGCAGCCGAGATTCACCCCTCCACTTT
>TRBJ2-3|NA|TRBV7-3|few
CASSLTGAGTQYF
TGTGCCAGCAGCTTAACGGGGGCGGGTACGCAGTATTTT
>TRBJ2-7|TRBD1|TRBV6-9|NA
CASSSQPRGQEVIVSYEQYF
TGTGCCAGCAGTTCCCAGCCCCGAGGACAGGAGGTGATCGTCTCCTACGAGCAGTACTTC
>TRBJ2-7|TRBD2|TRBV7-2|NA
CASSSVGLAHEQYF
TGTGCCAGCAGCTCCGTGGGACTAGCTCACGAGCAGTACTTC
>TRBJ2-2|NA|TRBV7-2|NA
CASSAGRAELFF
TGTGCCAGCAGCGCTGGCAGGGCTGAGCTGTTTTTT
>TRBJ1-2|NA|TRBV5-4|NA
CASSGQGNYGYTF
TGTGCCAGCAGCGGCCAGGGGAACTATGGCTACACCTTC
>TRBJ2-1|TRBD2|TRBV9|NA
CASSPGGASGRPRGSYNEQFF
TGTGCCAGCAGCCCCGGAGGCGCTAGCGGGAGACCCCGAGGTTCCTACAATGAGCAGTTCTTC
>TRBJ1-2|NA|TRBV5-5|NA
CASTEGANYGYTF
TGTGCCAGCACAGAGGGGGCTAACTATGGCTACACCTTC
>TRBJ1-4|NA|TRBV6-5|few
CASSSTVGGLFF
TGTGCCAGCAGTTCCACGGTGGGGGGACTGTTTTTT
>TRBJ2-3|TRBD2|TRBV29-1|NA
CSVVLAGGVDTQYF
TGCAGCGTTGTACTAGCGGGAGGTGTGGATACGCAGTATTTT
>TRBJ2-2|TRBD2|TRBV29-1|once
CSAGLAGNTGELFF
TGCAGCGCAGGACTAGCGGGGAACACCGGGGAGCTGTTTTTT
>TRBJ1-1|NA|TRBV19|NA
CASSIIGNTEAFF
TGTGCCAGTAGTATAATCGGTAACACTGAAGCTTTCTTT
>TRBJ2-4|NA|TRBV6-4|NA
CARRHGLAKNIQYF
TGTGCCAGGAGACACGGTCTAGCCAAAAACATTCAGTACTTC
>TRBJ1-4|NA|TRBV5-6|NA
CASSAPATGANEKLFF
TGTGCCAGCAGCGCACCGGCCACCGGGGCTAATGAAAAACTGTTTTTT
>TRBJ1-1|NA|TRBV5-5|NA
CASSWRQTNTEAFF
TGTGCCAGCAGCTGGCGACAGACAAACACTGAAGCTTTCTTT
>TRBJ2-7|NA|TRBV4-1|few
CASSQGASDSYEQYF
TGCGCCAGCAGCCAAGGGGCTAGCGATAGTTACGAGCAGTACTTC
>TRBJ1-5|TRBD1|TRBV7-8|NA
CASSIGTGDINQPQHF
TGTGCCAGCAGTATCGGGACAGGGGATATCAATCAGCCCCAGCATTTT
>TRBJ2-7|TRBD1|TRBV18|few
CASSPGTGRSYEQYF
TGTGCCAGCTCACCCGGGACAGGGAGGTCCTACGAGCAGTACTTC
>TRBJ2-5|NA|TRBV6-1|few
CASNLGRGETQYF
TGTGCCAGCAATCTAGGTCGCGGGGAGACCCAGTACTTC
>TRBJ1-2|TRBD1|TRBV2|NA
CASRRDSLYYGYTF
TGTGCCAGCAGGAGGGACAGTCTGTACTATGGCTACACCTTC
>TRBJ2-1|TRBD2|TRBV11-2|NA
CASSRLRGVHNEQFF
TGTGCCAGCAGCCGGTTGCGGGGGGTACACAATGAGCAGTTCTTC
>TRBJ1-4|NA|TRBV7-2|few
CASRAPGAGYEKLFF
TGTGCCAGCAGGGCACCCGGCGCAGGGTATGAAAAACTGTTTTTT
>TRBJ2-7|NA|TRBV28|few
CASSTPDRHIYEQYF
TGTGCCAGCAGCACCCCAGACAGGCACATCTACGAGCAGTACTTC
>TRBJ1-6|NA|TRBV5-1|once
CASRWGERNSPLHF
TGCGCCAGCAGGTGGGGGGAACGAAATTCACCCCTCCACTTT
>TRBJ2-2|NA|TRBV12-5|NA
CASGTGTGELFF
TGTGCTAGTGGGACTGGCACCGGGGAGCTGTTTTTT
>TRBJ2-3|NA|TRBV2|NA
CASTYGTSADTQYF
TGTGCCAGCACTTACGGGACATCCGCAGATACGCAGTATTTT
>TRBJ2-3|TRBD2|TRBV5-1|once
CASSLGAGITDTQYF
TGCGCCAGCAGCCTGGGAGCGGGGATCACAGATACGCAGTATTTT
>TRBJ2-6|TRBD1|TRBV5-4|NA
CASSFPRQGLGGANVLTF
TGTGCCAGCAGTTTCCCCAGACAGGGATTGGGCGGGGCCAACGTCCTGACTTTC
>TRBJ1-6|NA|TRBV6-1|few
CASKDEDSLYSPLHF
TGTGCCAGCAAAGACGAGGACAGCCTTTATTCACCCCTCCACTTT
>TRBJ1-4|NA|TRBV6-6|NA
CASSYSPSGSEKLFF
TGTGCCAGCAGTTACTCCCCATCAGGGTCAGAAAAACTGTTTTTT
>TRBJ1-6|NA|TRBV25-1|NA
CASSEFGGSRNSPLHF
TGTGCCAGCAGTGAATTCGGAGGGTCCCGTAATTCACCCCTCCACTTT
>TRBJ2-1|TRBD1|TRBV23-1|NA
CASSQSIDRDTYNEQFF
TGCGCCAGCAGTCAATCGATTGACAGGGACACTTACAATGAGCAGTTCTTC
>TRBJ1-2|NA|TRBV19|few
CASSIAGGSYGYTF
TGTGCCAGTAGTATTGCTGGCGGAAGCTATGGCTACACCTTC
>TRBJ2-7|TRBD1|TRBV29-1|NA
CSVAQGVYEQYF
TGCAGCGTCGCACAGGGGGTCTACGAGCAGTACTTC
>TRBJ2-7|NA|TRBV21-1|once
CASATGGQGAYEQYF
TGTGCCAGCGCGACCGGAGGACAGGGGGCCTACGAGCAGTACTTC
>TRBJ2-2|NA|TRBV7-9|NA
CASSLAAGATGELFF
TGTGCCAGCAGCTTAGCGGCAGGGGCGACCGGGGAGCTGTTTTTT
>TRBJ2-3|NA|TRBV7-9|few
CASSPAGLTDTQYF
TGTGCCAGCAGCCCCGCAGGCCTCACAGATACGCAGTATTTT
>TRBJ2-3|NA|TRBV12-2|NA
CASRLRSSGGGRTDTQYF
TGTGCAAGTCGCTTAAGGTCATCGGGGGGGGGCCGCACAGATACGCAGTATTTT
>TRBJ2-1|TRBD2|TRBV19|NA
CASSIGGGAHNEQFF
TGTGCCAGTAGTATCGGCGGGGGGGCCCACAATGAGCAGTTCTTC
>TRBJ2-7|NA|TRBV27|NA
CASSLTPLTYEQYF
TGTGCCAGCAGTTTAACCCCCCTAACCTACGAGCAGTACTTC
>TRBJ1-1|TRBD1|TRBV7-2|NA
CASSLVGRGDTEAFF
TGTGCCAGCAGCTTAGTGGGCAGGGGGGACACTGAAGCTTTCTTT
>TRBJ2-3|TRBD2|TRBV11-2|NA
CASSSRILAGGTDTQYF
TGTGCCAGCAGCTCCCGCATTCTAGCGGGGGGAACAGATACGCAGTATTTT
>TRBJ1-4|NA|TRBV6-6|NA
CASSLKRNEKLFF
TGTGCCAGCAGTTTAAAGCGGAATGAAAAACTGTTTTTT
>TRBJ2-5|NA|TRBV6-1|NA
CASSGRKAGTQETQYF
TGTGCCAGCAGTGGTAGAAAGGCAGGCACCCAAGAGACCCAGTACTTC
>TRBJ2-7|NA|TRBV19|NA
CASNQGLYAYEQYF
TGTGCCAGTAATCAGGGCCTCTATGCCTACGAGCAGTACTTC
>TRBJ1-2|TRBD1|TRBV18|NA
CASSPTTGTNYGYTF
TGTGCCAGCTCACCTACGACAGGGACTAACTATGGCTACACCTTC
>TRBJ2-3|TRBD2|TRBV28|NA
CASRRSGRSDTQYF
TGTGCCAGCAGGAGAAGCGGGAGGTCAGATACGCAGTATTTT
>TRBJ1-1|NA|TRBV7-2|few
CASSFPQQMNTEAFF
TGTGCCAGCAGCTTCCCTCAACAGATGAACACTGAAGCTTTCTTT
>TRBJ1-2|TRBD1|TRBV6-6|few
CASRYGQGRYGYTF
TGTGCCAGCAGATATGGACAGGGGAGATATGGCTACACCTTC